The 2 T cell receptor beta chains listed next were all sequenced from one sample in a study of memory CD4+ T cells and cytomegalovirus serostatus. The sort gate was single viable CD3+CD4+CD8-CD45RO+ cells for memory CD4+ T cells. The repertoire was sequenced with immunoSEQ multiplex PCR; TCRdb's copy has only in-frame clones and lacks some. The sample lists 85,000 to 100,000 clones; roughly 80% were seen once. The source material was memory CD4+ T cells from blood. The receptors originated from an adult in good health and CMV-seropositive.

The rearrangement uses TRBV7-2 and TRBJ1-2; D perhaps matches TRBD1 (5 bases). The V end lost 4 bases, the J end lost 6 bases, and 15 bases lay between the germline ends. The CDR3 covers 14 residues. CDR1 and CDR2 (germline): SGHTA, FQGNSA. This chain's CDR3 is CASSSATGHDGYTF. As DNA, the CDR3 is TGTGCCAGCAGCTCGGCAACGGGGCACGATGGCTACACCTTC.

There are a few counts of this clone. The chain couples TRBV28 to TRBJ1-1, with D hard to call. V lost 3 bases and J lost 9, with 14 bases in between. The CDR3 runs 13 residues. Per germline, CDR1 MDHEN and CDR2 SYDVKM. CDR3 region: CASSFPPVGQAFF. The CDR3 nucleotides read TGTGCCAGCAGTTTTCCCCCAGTAGGTCAAGCTTTCTTT.